This record looks at one T cell receptor beta chain sequence and its context. Its cognate antigen is unknown. The sample comes from a study of siplizumab effects on memory and regulatory T cells. The assay looked at roughly 9.4 x 10^4 TCR templates in each sample. Assay used: immunoSEQ multiplex PCR; TCRdb lists only in-frame clones, some missing. This repertoire shows around 100,000 clones, around 93% found once; its top ten account for roughly 1.4%. This CDR3 has 14 residues. Germline loops: CDR1 MNHNS, CDR2 SASEGT. V was pared by 8 bases and J by 0 bases, with 13 bases between. Whole-study findings and limits: A significant reduction in alloreactive sequences traceable to unstimulated CD4+ memory cells was produced by siplizumab. There appeared to be greater diversity in naive T cells than in memory cells, and naive T cells seemed major contributors to the alloresponse.

The TCR sequence derives from a human donor in good health. The chain has TRBV6-1 and TRBJ1-1; D uncertain. Sequenced sample: non-Treg CD4+ T cells sorted from blood. CDR3 loop: CASSLTRMNTEAFF. The DNA of the CDR3 is TGTGCCAGCTCCCTTACACGGATGAACACTGAAGCTTTCTTT.